One sample yielded the 19 T cell receptor beta chains listed below, sequenced in a study of cytomegalovirus exposure and HLA in healthy donors. In the PCR, 60 Vbeta and 13 Jbeta primers were used. The assay was immunoSEQ multiplex PCR, and TCRdb's table has in-frame clones only and misses some. This table has around 92,000 clones, over 75% appearing once. Sequencing used PBMCs. Receptor source: a man aged 18-30 years in good health and CMV-seronegative.

J is TRBJ1-1 and V is TRBV27, with D perhaps TRBD1 (6 bases). The length of the CDR3 is 15 residues. Trimming took off 5 bases at V and 3 bases at J, with 16 bases between the two ends. Per the germline V gene, CDR1 is MNHEY and CDR2 is SMNVEV (reference sequence). The CDR3 DNA reads as TGTGCCAGCAGTACAAACCCCACAGGGTACACTGAAGCTTTCTTT. Its protein is CASSTNPTGYTEAFF.

The CDR3 DNA is TGTGCCAGCAGCGAAGGCGGTCCGGGACAGAGCTCCTACGAGCAGTACTTC. Amino acid sequence: CASSEGGPGQSSYEQYF. The chain has TRBV13 and TRBJ2-7, with 7 bases matching TRBD1. Trimming removed 5 bases from V and 0 bases from J; junction bases left unmatched: 13. Germline V gives CDR1 PRHDT, CDR2 FYEKMQ (reference sequence). CDR3 length: 17 amino acids.

The rearrangement links TRBV7-9 to TRBJ1-4; 11 bases are shared with TRBD1. With 3 bases clipped from V and 13 bases from J, the junction kept 7 bases outside the gene matches. CDR1 and CDR2 (germline): SEHNR, FQNEAQ (reference sequence). The CDR3 has 14 amino acids. Here the CDR3 DNA reads TGTGCCAGCAGCTTGGATGGGACAGGGGGTAGACTGTTTTTT. Translated: CASSLDGTGGRLFF.

The V gene is TRBV4-1, the J gene TRBJ2-1; 11 bases match TRBD2. The CDR3 has 17 residues. V dropped 4 bases and J dropped 5; count of bases not matched to a gene: 10. Germline V gene sequence: CDR1 MGHRA, CDR2 YSYEKL. CDR3 protein: CASSPYPTSGADNEQFF. The CDR3 region has the DNA TGCGCCAGCAGCCCGTACCCGACTAGCGGGGCCGACAATGAGCAGTTCTTC.

The chain's CDR3 is CASSTGGGRGSEQFF. The CDR3 DNA sequence: TGTGCCAGCAGTACTGGCGGGGGCCGAGGTAGTGAGCAGTTCTTC. The chain has TRBV6-5 and TRBJ2-1; D possibly corresponds to TRBD2 (7 bases). V lost 5 bases and J 9 bases, leaving 20 bases between the germline ends. This CDR3 comprises 15 residues. The germline V gene encodes CDR1 MNHEY and CDR2 SVGAGI.

This chain joins TRBV7-3 and TRBJ2-5; 9 bases fit TRBD2. Germline loops: CDR1 SGHTA, CDR2 FQGTGA. J lost 4 bases, V lost 2 bases, and 17 bases had no gene match. The CDR3 sequence is 19 residues long. CDR3 loop: CASSLGLAGTQWWRETQYF. DNA for the CDR3: TGTGCCAGCAGCTTAGGTCTAGCGGGGACGCAATGGTGGAGAGAGACCCAGTACTTC.

CDR3 loop: CASSLSYNQPQHF. For the CDR3, the DNA is TGTGCCAGCAGCTTGAGCTACAATCAGCCCCAGCATTTT. V and J are TRBV5-5 and TRBJ1-5; D unclear. The CDR3 contains 13 residues. Trimming left V 1 base short and J 3 bases short, with 5 bases between. Germline V gene lookup returns CDR1 SGHKS and CDR2 YYEKEE (reference sequence).

This clone has a single count. CDR3 DNA sequence: TGTGCCAGCAGCGACGGGACAGAGACGTCCAGATCGTACTTC. Translation gives CASSDGTETSRSYF. The rearrangement uses TRBV5-6 and TRBJ2-5; 7 nucleotides match TRBD1. Trimming cost V 4 bases and J 13 bases; bases outside gene matches: 16. CDR3 length: 14 amino acids. Germline assignment: CDR1 SGHDT and CDR2 YYEEEE.

V and J are TRBV7-2 and TRBJ2-7; 16 bases line up with TRBD2. With 3 bases clipped from V and 6 bases from J, the junction kept 8 bases outside the gene matches. The CDR3 contains 17 residues. The germline gives CDR1 SGHTA, CDR2 FQGNSA. The DNA for the CDR3 is TGTGCCAGCAGCTTGGGACTAGCGGGGGGGCCTATCCCCGAGCAGTACTTC. Encoded protein: CASSLGLAGGPIPEQYF.

V gene TRBV5-1 combines with J gene TRBJ1-1; 7 bases are a match to TRBD1. This CDR3 is built from 13 residues. Germline CDR1 reads SGHRS; CDR2 reads YFSETQ. V dropped 9 bases and J dropped 1; count of bases not matched to a gene: 6. DNA of the CDR3: TGCGCCACCTGGGACAGTTCGAACACTGAAGCTTTCTTT. Its translation is CATWDSSNTEAFF.

The gene calls are TRBV11-2 and TRBJ2-1; 10 bases match TRBD1. The trim removed 7 bases at V and 4 bases at J, leaving 10 bases unmatched. Germline V gene lookup returns CDR1 SGHAT and CDR2 FQNNGV. The CDR3 spans 16 residues. The CDR3 region is CASTSIGTGDYNEQFF. CDR3 sequence (DNA): TGTGCCAGCACCTCCATAGGGACAGGGGATTACAATGAGCAGTTCTTC.

The chain links TRBV18 to TRBJ1-2; the match to TRBD1 covers 12 bases. Germline-derived CDR1 and CDR2 are KGHSH and LQKENI. J gave up 3 bases and V 3 bases, and 14 bases lay outside the gene matches. The CDR3 sequence is 19 residues long. CDR3 loop: CASSPRARDRGRGYYGYTF. The CDR3 coding sequence is TGTGCCAGCTCACCCCGAGCCCGGGACAGGGGGCGAGGTTACTATGGCTACACCTTC.

J is TRBJ1-1 and V is TRBV5-1; D gene unclear. Per the germline V gene, CDR1 is SGHRS and CDR2 is YFSETQ. Trimming stripped 3 bases from V and 1 base from J, with 7 bases between. This CDR3 is built from 13 residues. CDR3 DNA sequence: TGCGCCAGCAGCTGGGCCCAGAACACTGAAGCTTTCTTT. This translates into CASSWAQNTEAFF.

The chain has TRBV7-2 and TRBJ2-3; D unresolved. This CDR3 is built from 16 residues. Germline CDR1 is SGHTA and CDR2 is FQGNSA. V lost 4 bases and J lost 2, with 16 bases in between. The CDR3 spells CASSSDIGAYTDTQYF. DNA of the CDR3: TGTGCCAGCAGCTCCGACATTGGCGCGTACACAGATACGCAGTATTTT.

This sequence joins TRBV14 and TRBJ2-3; 9 bases match TRBD1. The CDR3 sequence is 14 residues long. J lost 6 bases, V lost 4 bases, and 5 bases had no gene match. The V gene's germline CDR1 is SGHDN and CDR2 FVKESK. The CDR3 here is CASSPGQGKDTQYF. Here the CDR3 DNA reads TGTGCCAGCAGCCCGGGACAGGGTAAGGATACGCAGTATTTT.

The V call is TRBV2, the J call TRBJ2-3, with 9 bases identical to TRBD1. CDR1 SNHLY and CDR2 FYNNEI come from the germline V gene. J was trimmed by 1 base and V by 6 bases; bases with no gene match: 2. The CDR3 covers 14 residues. The CDR3 DNA reads as TGTGCCAGCAGGAGGGACAGGGGCACAGATACGCAGTATTTT. Translating gives CASRRDRGTDTQYF.

The V gene is TRBV6-5, the J gene TRBJ2-1, with D unclear. Germline assignment: CDR1 MNHEY and CDR2 SVGAGI. The CDR3 runs to 14 residues. Trimming pared 2 bases from V and 6 bases from J, leaving 11 bases between. DNA for the CDR3: TGTGCCAGCAGTTACGGGCTCCAACTCAATGAGCAGTTCTTC. Protein sequence: CASSYGLQLNEQFF.

This sequence joins TRBV5-1 and TRBJ1-1; TRBD1 is a possible D gene (6 bases). Trimming cost V 1 base and J 0 bases, with 19 bases left between them. The CDR3 is 18 residues long. Germline CDR1 and CDR2: SGHRS and YFSETQ. CDR3 amino acids: CASSLRQAGDGVNTEAFF. The CDR3 DNA reads TGCGCCAGCAGCTTGAGGCAGGCAGGGGATGGTGTGAACACTGAAGCTTTCTTT.

The rearrangement joins TRBV6-4 to TRBJ2-7, with TRBD2 identical over 9 bases. Germline loops: CDR1 MRHNA, CDR2 SNTAGT. The CDR3 totals 14 residues. J gave up 6 bases and V 6 bases, and 9 bases lay outside the gene matches. As DNA, the CDR3 is TGTGCCAGCAGGGCGCGGGGGGGCCTTGGCGAGCAGTACTTC. Amino acids: CASRARGGLGEQYF.